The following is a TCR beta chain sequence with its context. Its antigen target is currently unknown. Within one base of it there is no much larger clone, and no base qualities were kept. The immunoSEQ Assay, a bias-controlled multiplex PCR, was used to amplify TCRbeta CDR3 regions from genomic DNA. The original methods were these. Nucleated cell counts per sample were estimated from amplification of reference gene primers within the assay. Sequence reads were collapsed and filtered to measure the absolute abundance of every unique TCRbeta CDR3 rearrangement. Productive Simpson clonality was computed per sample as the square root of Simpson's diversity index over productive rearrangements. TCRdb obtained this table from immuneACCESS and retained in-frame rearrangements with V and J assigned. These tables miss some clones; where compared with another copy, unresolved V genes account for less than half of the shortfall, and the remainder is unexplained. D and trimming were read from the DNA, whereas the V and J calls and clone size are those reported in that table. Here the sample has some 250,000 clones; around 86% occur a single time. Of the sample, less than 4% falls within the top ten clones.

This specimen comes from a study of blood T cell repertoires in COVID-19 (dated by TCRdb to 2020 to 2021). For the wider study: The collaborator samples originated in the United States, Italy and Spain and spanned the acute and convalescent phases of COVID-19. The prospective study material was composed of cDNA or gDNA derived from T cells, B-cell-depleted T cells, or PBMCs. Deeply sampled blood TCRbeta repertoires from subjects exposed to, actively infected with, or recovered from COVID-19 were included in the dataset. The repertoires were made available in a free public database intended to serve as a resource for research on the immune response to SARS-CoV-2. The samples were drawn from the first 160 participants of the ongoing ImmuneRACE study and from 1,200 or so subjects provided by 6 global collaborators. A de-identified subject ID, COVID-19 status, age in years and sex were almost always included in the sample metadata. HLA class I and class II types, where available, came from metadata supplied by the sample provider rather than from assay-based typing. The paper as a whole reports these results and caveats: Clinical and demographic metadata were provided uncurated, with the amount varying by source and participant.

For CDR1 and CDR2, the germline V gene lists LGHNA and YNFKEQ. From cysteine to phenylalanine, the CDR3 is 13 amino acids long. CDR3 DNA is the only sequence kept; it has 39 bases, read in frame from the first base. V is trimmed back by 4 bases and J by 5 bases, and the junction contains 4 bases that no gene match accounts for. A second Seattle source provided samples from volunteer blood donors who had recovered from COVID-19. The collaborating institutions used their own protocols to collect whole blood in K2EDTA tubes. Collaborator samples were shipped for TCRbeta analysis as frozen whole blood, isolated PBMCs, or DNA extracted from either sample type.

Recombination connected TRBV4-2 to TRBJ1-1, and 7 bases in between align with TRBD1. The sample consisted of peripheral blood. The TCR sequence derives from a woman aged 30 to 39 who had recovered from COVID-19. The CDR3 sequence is CASSRTGGTEAFF. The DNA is TGTGCCAGCAGCCGGACAGGTGGGACTGAAGCTTTCTTT.